This T cell receptor (beta chain) derives from a study of T cells in Graves' hyperthyroidism and ophthalmopathy. Notes on the study in general: For ophthalmopathy, model prediction preceded onset by a median about six months. Blood samples included most of the expanded thyroid clonotypes exceeding 0.001.

This clonotype was seen repeatedly, ten times or more. Antigen: not known. Ophthalmopathy cases scored 3 or more on the Clinical Activity Score and 4 or more on NOSPECS grade, with duration below 3 months. RNA transcripts provided the source from which TCR beta CDR3 regions were amplified. Using the HTBI primer set, a first-round RT-PCR was run on the TCR CDR3. TCRdb recomputed calls from the multiplex PCR reads with MiXCR, one row per CDR3 protein. The sample includes about 410,000 distinct CDR3 sequences, roughly 14% of them seen just once. This CDR3 contains 12 residues. V was clipped by 0 bases and J by 4 bases, with 5 bases between them. The germline V gene encodes CDR1 GTSNPN and CDR2 SVGIG (reference sequence).

The sequence was obtained from a man between 18 and 35 years old with Graves' ophthalmopathy. The genes are TRBV30 and TRBJ2-3; no definite D call. Sequencing used blood. The CDR3 region has the DNA TGTGCCTGGAGTGTTCCCTCAGATACGCAGTATTTT. Amino acids: CAWSVPSDTQYF. Full variable domain (outside the CDR3, taken from reference TRBV30 and TRBJ2-3): SQTIHQWPATLVQPVGSPLSLECTVEGTSNPNLYWYRQAAGRGLQLLFYSVGIGQISSEVPQNLSASRPQDRQFILSSKKLLLSDSGFYLCAWSVPSDTQYFGPGTRLTVL.